The subject of this entry is one TCR beta chain. The antigen is undetermined. The sample comes from a study of blood T cells in healthy people across ages. Together with a sample-barcoded 5' primer, a J-beta primer mix was included in a second PCR lasting roughly 6 to 12 cycles. The template-switch adaptor was a 5' adaptor with 12 random nucleotides. It tagged each cDNA molecule. MiXCR, applied by TCRdb to the 5' RACE reads, yields one record per CDR3 protein. This sample carries 1.5 million to 2 million distinct CDR3 sequences, about 28% of them seen once, and the ten largest clones take 7.7%. Study observations and caveats: Per-million-T-cell TCR beta diversity fell roughly linearly with age. Possibly, changes in expanded clonotypes were confounded because donor CMV status was unknown.

Germline V lookup: CDR1 MGHDK, CDR2 SYGVNS. With 2 bases removed from V and 4 bases from J, the gap between germline ends came to 10 bases. There are 14 residues in the CDR3. The source is a woman in her 30s in good health. The sequenced sample consisted of blood. This chain connects TRBV25-1 to TRBJ2-3; D is unresolved. The CDR3 DNA follows: TGTGCCAGCAGTGAACCTACCGGCTCAGATACGCAGTATTTT. Its translation: CASSEPTGSDTQYF. Looking up the rest from reference TRBV25-1 and TRBJ2-3 gives the full variable domain: EADIYQTPRYLVIGTGKKITLECSQTMGHDKMYWYQQDPGMELHLIHYSYGVNSTEKGDLSSESTVSRIRTEHFPLTLESARPSHTSQYLCASSEPTGSDTQYFGPGTRLTVL.